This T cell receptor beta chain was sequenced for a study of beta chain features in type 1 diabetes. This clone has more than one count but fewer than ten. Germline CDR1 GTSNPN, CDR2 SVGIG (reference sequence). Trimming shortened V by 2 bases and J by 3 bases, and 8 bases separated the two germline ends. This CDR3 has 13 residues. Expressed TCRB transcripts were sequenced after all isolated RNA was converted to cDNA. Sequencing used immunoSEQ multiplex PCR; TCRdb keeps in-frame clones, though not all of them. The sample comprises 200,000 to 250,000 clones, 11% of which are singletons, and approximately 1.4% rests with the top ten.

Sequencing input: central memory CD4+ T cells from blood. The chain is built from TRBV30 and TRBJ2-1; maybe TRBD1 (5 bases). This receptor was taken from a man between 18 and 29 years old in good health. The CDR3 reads CAWSRGSYNEQFF. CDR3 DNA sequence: TGTGCCTGGAGTAGGGGTAGCTACAATGAGCAGTTCTTC.